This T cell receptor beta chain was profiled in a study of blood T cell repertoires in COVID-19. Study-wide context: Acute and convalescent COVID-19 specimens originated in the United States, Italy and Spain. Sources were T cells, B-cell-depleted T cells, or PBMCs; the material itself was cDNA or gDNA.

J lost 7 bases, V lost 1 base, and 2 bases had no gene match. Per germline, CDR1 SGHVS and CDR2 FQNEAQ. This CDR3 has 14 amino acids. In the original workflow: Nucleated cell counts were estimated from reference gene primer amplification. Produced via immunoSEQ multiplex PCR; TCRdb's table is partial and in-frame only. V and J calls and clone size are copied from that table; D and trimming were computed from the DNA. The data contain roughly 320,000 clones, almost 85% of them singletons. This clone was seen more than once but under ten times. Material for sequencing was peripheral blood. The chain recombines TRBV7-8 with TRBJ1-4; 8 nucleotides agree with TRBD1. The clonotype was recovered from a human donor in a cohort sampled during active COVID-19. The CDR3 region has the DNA TGTGCCAGCAGCTTAGGGGGGACAGGTGAAAAACTGTTTTTT. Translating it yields CASSLGGTGEKLFF. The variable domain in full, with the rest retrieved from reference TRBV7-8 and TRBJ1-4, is GAGVSQSPRYKVAKRGQDVALRCDPISGHVSLFWYQQALGQGPEFLTYFQNEAQLDKSGLPSDRFFAERPEGSVSTLKIQRTQQEDSAVYLCASSLGGTGEKLFFGSGTQLSVL.